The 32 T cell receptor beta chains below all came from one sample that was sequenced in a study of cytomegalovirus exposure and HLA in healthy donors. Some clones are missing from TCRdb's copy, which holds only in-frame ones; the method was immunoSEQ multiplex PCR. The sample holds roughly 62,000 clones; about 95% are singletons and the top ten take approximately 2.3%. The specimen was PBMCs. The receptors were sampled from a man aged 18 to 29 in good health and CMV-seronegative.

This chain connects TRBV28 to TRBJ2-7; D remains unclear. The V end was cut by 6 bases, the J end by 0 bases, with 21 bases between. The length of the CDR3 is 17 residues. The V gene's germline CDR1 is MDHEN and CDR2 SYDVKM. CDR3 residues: CASSSPSLGGSSYEQYF. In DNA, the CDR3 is TGTGCCAGCAGCTCGCCCTCCTTAGGCGGAAGCTCCTACGAGCAGTACTTC.

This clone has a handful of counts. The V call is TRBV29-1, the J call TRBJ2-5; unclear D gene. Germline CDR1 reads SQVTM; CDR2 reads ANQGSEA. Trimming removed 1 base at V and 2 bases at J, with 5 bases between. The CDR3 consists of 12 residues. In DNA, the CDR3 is TGCAGCGTTGAAGGGCGGCAAGAGACCCAGTACTTC. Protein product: CSVEGRQETQYF. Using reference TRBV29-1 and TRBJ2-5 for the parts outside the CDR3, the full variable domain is SAVISQKPSRDICQRGTSLTIQCQVDSQVTMMFWYRQQPGQSLTLIATANQGSEATYESGFVIDKFPISRPNLTFSTLTVSNMSPEDSSIYLCSVEGRQETQYFGPGTRLLVL.

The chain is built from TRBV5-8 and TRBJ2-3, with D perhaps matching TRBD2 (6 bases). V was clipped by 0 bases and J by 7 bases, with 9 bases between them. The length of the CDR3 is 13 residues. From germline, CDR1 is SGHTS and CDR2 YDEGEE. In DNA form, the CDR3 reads TGTGCCAGCAGCTTGGTGGAGGGACATACGCAGTATTTT. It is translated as CASSLVEGHTQYF.

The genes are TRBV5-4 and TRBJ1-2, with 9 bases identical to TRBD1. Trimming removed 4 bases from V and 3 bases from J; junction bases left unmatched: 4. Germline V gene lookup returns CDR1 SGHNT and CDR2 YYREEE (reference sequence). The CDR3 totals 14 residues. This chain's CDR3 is CASSVDRGDYGYTF. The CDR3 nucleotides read TGTGCCAGCAGCGTGGACAGGGGAGACTATGGCTACACCTTC.

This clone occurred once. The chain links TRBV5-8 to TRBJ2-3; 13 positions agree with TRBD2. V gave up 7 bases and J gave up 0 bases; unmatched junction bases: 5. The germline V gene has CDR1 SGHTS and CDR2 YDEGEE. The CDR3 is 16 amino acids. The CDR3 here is CASPGTSGASTDTQYF. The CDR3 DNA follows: TGTGCCAGCCCGGGGACTAGCGGGGCTAGCACAGATACGCAGTATTTT.

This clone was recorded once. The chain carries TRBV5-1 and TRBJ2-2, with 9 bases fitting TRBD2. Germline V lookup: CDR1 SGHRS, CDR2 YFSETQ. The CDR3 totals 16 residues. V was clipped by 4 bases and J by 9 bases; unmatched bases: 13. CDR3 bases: TGCGCCAGCAGCCCCCTTAGCGGGAGCGGTCCCAGGGAGCTGTTTTTT. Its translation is CASSPLSGSGPRELFF.

Here the CDR3 reads CASSQDRDYFSYNEQFF. CDR3 DNA: TGTGCCAGCAGTCAGGACAGGGATTACTTCTCCTACAATGAGCAGTTCTTC. V and J are TRBV27 and TRBJ2-1; 8 bases are a match to TRBD1. This CDR3 is 17 amino acids long. Germline lookup yields CDR1 MNHEY and CDR2 SMNVEV (reference sequence). The trim removed 5 bases at V and 0 bases at J, leaving 9 bases unmatched.

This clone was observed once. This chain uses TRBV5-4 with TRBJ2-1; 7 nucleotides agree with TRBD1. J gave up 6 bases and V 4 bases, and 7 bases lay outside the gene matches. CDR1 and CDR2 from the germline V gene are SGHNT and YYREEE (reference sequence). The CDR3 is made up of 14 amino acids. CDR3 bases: TGTGCCAGCAGCCCTACCGAGGGGGCCAATGAGCAGTTCTTC. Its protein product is CASSPTEGANEQFF.

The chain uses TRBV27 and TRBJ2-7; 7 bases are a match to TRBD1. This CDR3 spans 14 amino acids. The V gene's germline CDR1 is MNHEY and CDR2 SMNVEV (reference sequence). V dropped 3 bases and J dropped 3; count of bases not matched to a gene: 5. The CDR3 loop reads CASSFSGQVYEQYF. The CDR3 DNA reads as TGTGCCAGCAGTTTCTCAGGACAGGTCTACGAGCAGTACTTC.

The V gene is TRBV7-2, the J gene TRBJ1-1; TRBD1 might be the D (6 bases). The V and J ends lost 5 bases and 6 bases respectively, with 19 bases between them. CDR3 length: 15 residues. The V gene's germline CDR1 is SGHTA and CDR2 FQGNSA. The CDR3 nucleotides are TGTGCCAGCAGCCCTAACCACAGGGTTCCGGCTGAAGCTTTCTTT. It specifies CASSPNHRVPAEAFF.

The CDR3 nucleotides are TGTGCCAGCAGCTTAAGGGACAGCAATGAAAAACTGTTTTTT. Translating gives CASSLRDSNEKLFF. The chain uses TRBV16 and TRBJ1-4, with TRBD1 matching 7 bases. The CDR3 covers 14 residues. J lost 5 bases, V lost 5 bases, and 5 bases had no gene match. Germline-derived CDR1 and CDR2 are KGHSY and FQNENV.

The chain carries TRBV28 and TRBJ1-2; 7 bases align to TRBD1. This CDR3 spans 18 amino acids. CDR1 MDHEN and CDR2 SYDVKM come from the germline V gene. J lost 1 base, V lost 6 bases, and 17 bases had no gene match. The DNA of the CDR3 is TGTGCCAGCAGCCCCCCCCGGGACAGCCTCCTAGTTAACTATGGCTACACCTTC. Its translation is CASSPPRDSLLVNYGYTF.

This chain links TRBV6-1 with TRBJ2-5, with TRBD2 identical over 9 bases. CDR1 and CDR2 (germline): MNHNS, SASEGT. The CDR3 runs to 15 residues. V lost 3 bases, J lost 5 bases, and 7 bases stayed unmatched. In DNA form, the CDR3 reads TGTGCCAGCAGTGAGATAGCGGGAGTTAGTGAGACCCAGTACTTC. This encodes CASSEIAGVSETQYF.

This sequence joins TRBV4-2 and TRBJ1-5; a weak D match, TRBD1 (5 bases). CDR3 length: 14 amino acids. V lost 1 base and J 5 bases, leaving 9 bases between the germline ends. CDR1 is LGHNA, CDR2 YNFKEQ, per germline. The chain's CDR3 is CASSQVQGDQPQHF. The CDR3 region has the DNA TGTGCCAGCAGCCAAGTGCAGGGCGATCAGCCCCAGCATTTT.

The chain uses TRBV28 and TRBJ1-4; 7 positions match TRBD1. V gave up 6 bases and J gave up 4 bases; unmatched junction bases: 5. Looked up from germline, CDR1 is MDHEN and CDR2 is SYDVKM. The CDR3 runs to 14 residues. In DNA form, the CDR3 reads TGTGCCAGCAGGCCAGGGGGTCTTAATGAAAAACTGTTTTTT. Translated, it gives CASRPGGLNEKLFF.

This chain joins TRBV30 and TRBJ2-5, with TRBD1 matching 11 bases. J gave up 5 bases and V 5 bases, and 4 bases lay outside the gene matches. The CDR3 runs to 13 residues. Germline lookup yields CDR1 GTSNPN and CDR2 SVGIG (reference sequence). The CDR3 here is CAWGQGAKETQYF. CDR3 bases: TGTGCCTGGGGACAGGGGGCGAAGGAGACCCAGTACTTC.

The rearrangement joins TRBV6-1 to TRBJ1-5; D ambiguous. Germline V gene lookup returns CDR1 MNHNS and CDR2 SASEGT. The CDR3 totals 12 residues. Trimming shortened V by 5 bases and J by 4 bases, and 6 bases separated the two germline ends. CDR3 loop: CASSPVNQPQHF. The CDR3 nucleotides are TGTGCCAGCAGTCCGGTTAATCAGCCCCAGCATTTT.

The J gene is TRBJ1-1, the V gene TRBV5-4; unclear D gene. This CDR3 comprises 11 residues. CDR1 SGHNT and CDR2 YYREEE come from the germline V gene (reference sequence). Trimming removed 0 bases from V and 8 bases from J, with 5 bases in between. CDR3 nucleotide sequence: TGTGCCAGCAGCTTGGGCGTGGAAGCTTTCTTT. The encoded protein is CASSLGVEAFF.

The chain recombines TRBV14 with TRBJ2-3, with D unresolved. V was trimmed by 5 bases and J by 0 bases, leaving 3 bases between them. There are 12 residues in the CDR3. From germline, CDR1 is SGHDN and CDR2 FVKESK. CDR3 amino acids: CASSGSTDTQYF. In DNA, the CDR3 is TGTGCCAGCAGCGGCAGCACAGATACGCAGTATTTT.

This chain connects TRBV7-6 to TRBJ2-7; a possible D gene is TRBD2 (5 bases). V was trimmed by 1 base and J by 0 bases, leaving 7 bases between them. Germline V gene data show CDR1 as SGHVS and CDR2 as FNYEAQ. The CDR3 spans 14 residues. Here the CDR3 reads CASSLGGDSYEQYF. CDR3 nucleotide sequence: TGTGCCAGCAGCTTAGGGGGAGACTCCTACGAGCAGTACTTC.

CDR3 region: CASSYQTPGSYYEQYF. CDR3 in DNA: TGTGCCAGCAGCTACCAGACACCCGGATCATACTACGAGCAGTACTTC. The chain links TRBV13 to TRBJ2-7; no clear D gene. Deletions cut 4 bases from V and 3 bases from J, with 19 bases between. The germline V gene has CDR1 PRHDT and CDR2 FYEKMQ (reference sequence). This CDR3 has 16 residues.

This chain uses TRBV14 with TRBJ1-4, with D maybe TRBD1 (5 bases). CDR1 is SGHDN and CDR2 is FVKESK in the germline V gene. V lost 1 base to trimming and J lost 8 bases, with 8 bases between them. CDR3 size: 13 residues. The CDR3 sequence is CASSQVRGEKLFF. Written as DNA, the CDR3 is TGTGCCAGCAGCCAAGTTCGGGGGGAAAAACTGTTTTTT.

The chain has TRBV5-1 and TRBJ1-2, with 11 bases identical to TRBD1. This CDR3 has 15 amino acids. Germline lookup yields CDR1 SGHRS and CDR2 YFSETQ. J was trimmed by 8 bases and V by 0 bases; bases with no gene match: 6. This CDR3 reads CASSLAGTGGEGYTF. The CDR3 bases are TGCGCCAGCAGCTTGGCCGGGACAGGGGGAGAGGGCTACACCTTC.

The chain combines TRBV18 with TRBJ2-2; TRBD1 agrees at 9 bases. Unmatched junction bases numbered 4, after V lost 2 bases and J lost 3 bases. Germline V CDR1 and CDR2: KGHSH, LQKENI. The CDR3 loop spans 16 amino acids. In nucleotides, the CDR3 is TGTGCCAGCTCACCAAGGACAGGGGCGGACACCGGGGAGCTGTTTTTT. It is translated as CASSPRTGADTGELFF.

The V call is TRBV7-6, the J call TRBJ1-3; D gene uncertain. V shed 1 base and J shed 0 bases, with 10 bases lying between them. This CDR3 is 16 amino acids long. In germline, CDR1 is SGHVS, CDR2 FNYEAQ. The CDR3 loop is CASSLGGQSSGNTIYF. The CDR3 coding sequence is TGTGCCAGCAGCTTAGGAGGGCAGAGCTCTGGAAACACCATATATTTT.

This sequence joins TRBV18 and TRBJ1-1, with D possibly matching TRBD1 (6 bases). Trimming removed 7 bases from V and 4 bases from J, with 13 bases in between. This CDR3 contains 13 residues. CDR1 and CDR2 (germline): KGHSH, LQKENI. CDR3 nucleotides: TGTGCCAGCTTGCCACCAGGGGCCACTGAAGCTTTCTTT. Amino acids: CASLPPGATEAFF.

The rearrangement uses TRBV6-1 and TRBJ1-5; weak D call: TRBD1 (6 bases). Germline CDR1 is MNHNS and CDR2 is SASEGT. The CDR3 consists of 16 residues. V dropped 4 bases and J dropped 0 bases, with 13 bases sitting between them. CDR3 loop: CASSVGGGYSNQPQHF. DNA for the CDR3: TGTGCCAGCAGTGTAGGGGGGGGCTATAGCAATCAGCCCCAGCATTTT.

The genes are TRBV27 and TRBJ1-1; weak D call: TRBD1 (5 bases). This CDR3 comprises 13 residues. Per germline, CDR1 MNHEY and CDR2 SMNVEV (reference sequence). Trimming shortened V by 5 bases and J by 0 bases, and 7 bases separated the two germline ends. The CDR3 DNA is TGTGCCAGCAGTATAGGGGTGAACACTGAAGCTTTCTTT. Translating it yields CASSIGVNTEAFF.

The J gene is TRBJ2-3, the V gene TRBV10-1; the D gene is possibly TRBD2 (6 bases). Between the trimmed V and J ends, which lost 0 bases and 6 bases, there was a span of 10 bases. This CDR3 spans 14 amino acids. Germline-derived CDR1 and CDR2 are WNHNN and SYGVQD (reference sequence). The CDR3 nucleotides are TGCGCCAGCAGTGAGTCCCTAGCGATGGATACGCAGTATTTT. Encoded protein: CASSESLAMDTQYF.

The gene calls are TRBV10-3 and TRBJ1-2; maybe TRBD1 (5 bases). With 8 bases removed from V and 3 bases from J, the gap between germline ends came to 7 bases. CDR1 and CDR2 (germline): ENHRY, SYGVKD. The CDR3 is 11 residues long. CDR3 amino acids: CAIAGYYGYTF. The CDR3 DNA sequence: TGTGCCATCGCAGGGTACTATGGCTACACCTTC.

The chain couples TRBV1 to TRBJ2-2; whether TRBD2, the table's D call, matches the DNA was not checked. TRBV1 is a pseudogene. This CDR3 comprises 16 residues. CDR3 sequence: CTSSDATSPYSGELFF. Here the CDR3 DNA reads TGCACCAGCAGCGATGCCACTAGCCCCTATAGCGGGGAGCTGTTTTTT.

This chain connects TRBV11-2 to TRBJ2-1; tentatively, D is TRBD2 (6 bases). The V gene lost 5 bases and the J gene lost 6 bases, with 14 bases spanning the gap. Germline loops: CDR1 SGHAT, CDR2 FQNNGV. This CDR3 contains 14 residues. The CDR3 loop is CASSPGVPSNEQFF. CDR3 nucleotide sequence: TGTGCCAGCAGCCCGGGGGTCCCTTCCAATGAGCAGTTCTTC.